This record covers a single T cell receptor (beta chain). As yet, its antigen is unknown. The sample is drawn from a study of Ad26.COV2.S vaccination and SARS-CoV-2 variants. As for the study in general: Dosing was one shot or two shots 56 days apart.

The study, taken as a whole, reports: Responses of T cells in total may have been underestimated by the TCR breadth and depth analyses.

The method was immunoSEQ multiplex PCR; TCRdb's version includes in-frame clones alone and lacks a portion of them. This sample carries 350,000 to 450,000 clones, 80% to 90% of them seen once, and the ten largest clones take almost 7.5%. Treatment in this sample: 19 received Ad26.COV2.S at low or high dose, single or two shots; 5 received placebo; per-sample allocation not given. Material that was analyzed had been drawn on day 63 after the first vaccine or placebo injection. The germline V gene encodes CDR1 SEHNR and CDR2 FQNEAQ (reference sequence). V was trimmed by 10 bases and J by 2 bases, leaving 13 bases between them. The CDR3 is 13 residues long.

This clonotype was sampled from a person aged 18-65 years who received the Ad26.COV2.S COVID-19 vaccine or a placebo. The chain couples TRBV7-9 to TRBJ2-3; D remains unclear. Sample: peripheral blood, taken in a trial of Ad26.COV2.S vaccine versus placebo. The CDR3 DNA is TGTGCCACCTTTCCCGGGTCCACAGATACGCAGTATTTT. As protein: CATFPGSTDTQYF.